This T cell receptor beta chain comes out of a study of CD8 T cells in ankylosing spondylitis. The CDR3 extends over 14 amino acids. V dropped 3 bases and J dropped 4; count of bases not matched to a gene: 5. Molecular-barcoded quantitative 5'-RACE produced these TCR beta libraries. TCRdb re-called the 5' RACE reads through MiXCR, storing one row per CDR3 protein. The table lists 300,000 to 400,000 distinct CDR3 sequences, 14% to 15% of them singletons. In regard to this clonotype: Antigen specificity is unknown.

Study-wide results and limits: Ankylosing spondylitis blood appeared to be characterized by a TCR beta motif of several highly homologous variants. Relatively scarce in peripheral blood, disease-linked clones were CD8+. From matched ankylosing spondylitis synovial fluid, disease-linked clones were reportedly recovered at significantly enriched levels.

The J gene is TRBJ1-1, the V gene TRBV12-3 or TRBV12-4; 7 nucleotides line up with TRBD1. The sequenced sample consisted of blood, either unsorted or a sorted T cell fraction (not recorded which). This TCR derives from a male donor with ankylosing spondylitis or in good health (not recorded which). The CDR3 coding sequence is TGTGCCAGCAGTTTTGGACAGGCGGGCACTGAAGCTTTCTTT. This gives the protein CASSFGQAGTEAFF.